This TCR beta chain was identified during a study of T-cell reconstitution after alpha-beta-depleted transplantation in children. In its sample, this clonotype was seen many times. Construction of the TCRbeta library involved unique molecular identifiers. MiXCR, applied by TCRdb to the PCR reads, yields one record per CDR3 protein. The data hold more than 150,000 distinct CDR3 sequences, with less than 15% observed a single time. The CDR3 sequence is 13 residues long. Trimming removed 4 bases at V and 2 bases at J, with 9 bases between. CDR1 is SGHRS and CDR2 is YFSETQ in the germline V gene. This receptor was taken from a human donor who donated a stem cell graft to a child with acute lymphoblastic leukemia. The chain recombines TRBV5-1 with TRBJ1-1; D gene unclear. The specimen comprised PBMCs from the stem cell graft donor, sampled from the stem cell graft. CDR3 coding DNA: TGCGCCAGCAGCCAAAGTGTCAACACTGAAGCTTTCTTT. It translates to CASSQSVNTEAFF.